This TCR beta chain was sequenced for a study of OX40 agonist ivuxolimab in advanced cancers. In the study overall: Averaging approximately 60 years in age, with a range of roughly 23 to 80, the cohort was 80% to 90% male.

A history of autoimmune disease or systemic immunosuppression excluded patients. Germline V gives CDR1 MNHNS, CDR2 SASEGT. This CDR3 is 13 amino acids long. V lost 7 bases and J lost 4, with 11 bases in between. This table comes from immunoSEQ multiplex PCR, and its TCRdb copy is limited to in-frame clones, with some not included. The data hold about 36,000 clones, with about three quarters observed a single time. The receptor's source is an adult with an advanced solid tumor such as melanoma, head and neck, liver or kidney cancer. The V and J genes are TRBV6-1 and TRBJ1-3, with TRBD1 as a possible D gene (6 bases). Sequencing was performed on CD4+ or CD8+ T cells sorted from blood, taken in a trial of the OX40 agonist ivuxolimab. CDR3: CASMGTPGNTIYF. The CDR3 DNA reads as TGTGCCAGCATGGGGACACCGGGAAACACCATATATTTT.